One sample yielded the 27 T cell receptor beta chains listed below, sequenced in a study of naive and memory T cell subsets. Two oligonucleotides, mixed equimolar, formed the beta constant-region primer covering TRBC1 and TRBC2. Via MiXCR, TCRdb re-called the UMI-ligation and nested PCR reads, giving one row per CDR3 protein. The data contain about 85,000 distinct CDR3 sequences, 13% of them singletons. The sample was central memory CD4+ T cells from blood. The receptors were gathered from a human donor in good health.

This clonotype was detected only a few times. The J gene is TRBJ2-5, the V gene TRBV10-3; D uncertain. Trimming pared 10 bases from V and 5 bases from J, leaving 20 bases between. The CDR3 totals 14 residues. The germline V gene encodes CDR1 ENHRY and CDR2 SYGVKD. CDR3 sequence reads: CATSTPGVGETQYF. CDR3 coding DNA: TGTGCCACCTCAACCCCAGGAGTCGGGGAGACCCAGTACTTC.

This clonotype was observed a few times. The CDR3 spells CASSSGTAGSTDTQYF. DNA for the CDR3: TGTGCCAGCAGTTCCGGCACCGCGGGTAGCACAGATACGCAGTATTTT. The chain has TRBV28 and TRBJ2-3; the D gene is possibly TRBD2 (5 bases). Germline V gene lookup returns CDR1 MDHEN and CDR2 SYDVKM. The CDR3 sequence is 16 residues long. V dropped 4 bases and J dropped 0 bases, with 14 bases sitting between them.

The CDR3 DNA reads TGTGCCAGCAGCAGCAGGGGAAGGTACAATGAGCAGTTCTTC. This gives the protein CASSSRGRYNEQFF. The rearrangement links TRBV7-2 to TRBJ2-1; tentatively, D is TRBD1 (6 bases). CDR1 and CDR2 from the germline V gene are SGHTA and FQGNSA. Trimming took 5 bases from V and 4 from J, leaving 12 bases between them. This CDR3 has 14 amino acids. Variable domain in full (rest from reference TRBV7-2 and TRBJ2-1): GAGVSQSPSNKVTEKGKDVELRCDPISGHTALYWYRQSLGQGLEFLIYFQGNSAPDKSGLPSDRFSAERTGGSVSTLTIQRTQQEDSAVYLCASSSRGRYNEQFFGPGTRLTVL.

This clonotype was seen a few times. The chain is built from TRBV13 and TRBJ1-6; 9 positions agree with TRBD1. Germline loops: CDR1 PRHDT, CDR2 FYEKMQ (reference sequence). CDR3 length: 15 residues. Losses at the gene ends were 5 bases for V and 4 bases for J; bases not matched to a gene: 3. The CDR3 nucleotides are TGTGCCAGCAGCCTGGACAGGGGATATAATTCACCCCTCCACTTT. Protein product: CASSLDRGYNSPLHF.

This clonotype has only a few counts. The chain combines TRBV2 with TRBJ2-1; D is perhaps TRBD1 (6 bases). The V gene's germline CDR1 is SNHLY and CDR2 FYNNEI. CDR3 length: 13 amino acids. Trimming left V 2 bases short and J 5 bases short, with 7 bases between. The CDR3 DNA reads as TGTGCCAGCAGTGAAAACAGGGACAATGAGCAGTTCTTC. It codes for CASSENRDNEQFF.

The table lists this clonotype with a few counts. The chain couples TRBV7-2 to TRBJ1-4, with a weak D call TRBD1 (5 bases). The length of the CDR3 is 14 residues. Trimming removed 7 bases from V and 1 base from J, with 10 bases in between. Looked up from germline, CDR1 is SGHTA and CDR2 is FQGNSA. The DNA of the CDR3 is TGTGCCAGCACCTATCAGGGAACTAATGAAAAACTGTTTTTT. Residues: CASTYQGTNEKLFF.

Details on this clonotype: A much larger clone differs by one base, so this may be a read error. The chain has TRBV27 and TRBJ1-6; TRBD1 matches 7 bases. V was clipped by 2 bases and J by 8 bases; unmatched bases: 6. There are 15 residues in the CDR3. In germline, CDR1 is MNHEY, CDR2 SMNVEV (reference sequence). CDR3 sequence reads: CASSLTGAYDSPLHF. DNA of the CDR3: TGTGCCAGCAGTTTAACAGGGGCTTATGATTCACCCCTCCACTTT.

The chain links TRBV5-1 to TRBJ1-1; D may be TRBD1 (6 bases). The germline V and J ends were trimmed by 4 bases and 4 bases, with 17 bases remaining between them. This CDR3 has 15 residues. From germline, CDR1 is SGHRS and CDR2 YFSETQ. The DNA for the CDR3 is TGCGCCAGCAGCCGTGAGGGGGGGCGAGGCACTGAAGCTTTCTTT. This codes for CASSREGGRGTEAFF.

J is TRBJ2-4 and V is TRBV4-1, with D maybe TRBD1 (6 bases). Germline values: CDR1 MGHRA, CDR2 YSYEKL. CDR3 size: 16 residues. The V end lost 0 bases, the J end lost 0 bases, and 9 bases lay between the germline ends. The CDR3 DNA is TGCGCCAGCAGCCAAGATGAGGGGGTAGCCAAAAACATTCAGTACTTC. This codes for CASSQDEGVAKNIQYF.

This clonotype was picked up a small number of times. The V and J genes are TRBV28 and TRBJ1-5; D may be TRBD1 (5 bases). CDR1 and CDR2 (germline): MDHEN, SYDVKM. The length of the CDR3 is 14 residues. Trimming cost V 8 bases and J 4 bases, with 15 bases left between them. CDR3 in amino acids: CASQESGSNQPQHF. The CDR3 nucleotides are TGTGCCAGCCAGGAGTCAGGGAGTAATCAGCCCCAGCATTTT.

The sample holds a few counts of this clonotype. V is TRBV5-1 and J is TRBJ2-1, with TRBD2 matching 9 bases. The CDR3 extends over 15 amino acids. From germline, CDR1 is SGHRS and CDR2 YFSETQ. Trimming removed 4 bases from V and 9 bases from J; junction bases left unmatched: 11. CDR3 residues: CASSERGLAFSEQFF. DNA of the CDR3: TGCGCCAGCAGCGAGCGCGGACTAGCGTTTAGTGAGCAGTTCTTC.

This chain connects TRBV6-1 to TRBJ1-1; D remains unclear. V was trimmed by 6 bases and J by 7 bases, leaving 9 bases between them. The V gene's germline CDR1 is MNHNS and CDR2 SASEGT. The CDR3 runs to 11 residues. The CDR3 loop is CASRGIREAFF. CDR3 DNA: TGTGCCAGCAGGGGGATCCGTGAAGCTTTCTTT.

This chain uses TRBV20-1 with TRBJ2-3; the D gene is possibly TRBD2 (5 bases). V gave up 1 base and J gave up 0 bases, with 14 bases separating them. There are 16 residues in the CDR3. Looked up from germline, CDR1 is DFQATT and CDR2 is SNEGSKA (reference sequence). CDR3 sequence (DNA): TGCAGTGCTAGAGGTCCGCGCGGGCTAAGCACAGATACGCAGTATTTT. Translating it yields CSARGPRGLSTDTQYF.

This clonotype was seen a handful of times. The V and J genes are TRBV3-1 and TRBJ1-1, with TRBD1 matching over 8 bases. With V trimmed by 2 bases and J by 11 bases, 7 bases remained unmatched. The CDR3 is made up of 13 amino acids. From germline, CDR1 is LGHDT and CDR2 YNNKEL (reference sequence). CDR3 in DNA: TGTGCCAGCAGCCAATCGTACAGGGGGTATGCTTTCTTT. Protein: CASSQSYRGYAFF.

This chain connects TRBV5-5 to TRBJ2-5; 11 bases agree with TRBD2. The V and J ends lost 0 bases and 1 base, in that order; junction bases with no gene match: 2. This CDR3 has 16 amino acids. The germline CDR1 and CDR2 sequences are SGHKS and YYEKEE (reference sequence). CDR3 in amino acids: CASSLGLAGGQETQYF. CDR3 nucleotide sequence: TGTGCCAGCAGCTTGGGGCTAGCGGGAGGCCAAGAGACCCAGTACTTC.

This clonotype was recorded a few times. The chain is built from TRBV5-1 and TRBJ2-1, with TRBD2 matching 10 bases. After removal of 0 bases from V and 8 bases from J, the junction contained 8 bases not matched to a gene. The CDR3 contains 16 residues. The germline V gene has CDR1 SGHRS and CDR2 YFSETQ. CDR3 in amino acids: CASSLASSGSRDEQFF. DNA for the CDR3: TGCGCCAGCAGCTTGGCCTCTAGCGGGAGTCGCGATGAGCAGTTCTTC.

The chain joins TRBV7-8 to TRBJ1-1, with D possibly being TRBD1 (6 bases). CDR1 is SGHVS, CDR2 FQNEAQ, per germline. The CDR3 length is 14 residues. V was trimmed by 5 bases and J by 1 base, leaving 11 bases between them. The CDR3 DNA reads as TGTGCCAGCAGCCCCGGACAGAAGAACACTGAAGCTTTCTTT. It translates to CASSPGQKNTEAFF.

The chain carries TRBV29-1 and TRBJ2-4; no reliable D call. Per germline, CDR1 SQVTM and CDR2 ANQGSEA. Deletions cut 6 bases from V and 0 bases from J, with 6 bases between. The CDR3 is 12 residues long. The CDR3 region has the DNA TGCAGCGTGAGGTTAGCCAAAAACATTCAGTACTTC. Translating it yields CSVRLAKNIQYF.

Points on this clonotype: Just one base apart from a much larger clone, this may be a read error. CDR3 region: CASSHERTLVAFF. For the CDR3, the DNA is TGTGCCAGCAGCCACGAAAGGACACTAGTAGCTTTCTTT. The V call is TRBV5-6, the J call TRBJ1-1; D is perhaps TRBD1 (5 bases). This CDR3 is built from 13 residues. The germline V gene has CDR1 SGHDT and CDR2 YYEEEE. The V end lost 4 bases, the J end lost 10 bases, and 17 bases lay between the germline ends. The variable domain in full, completed from reference TRBV5-6 and TRBJ1-1, reads DAGVTQSPTHLIKTRGQQVTLRCSPKSGHDTVSWYQQALGQGPQFIFQYYEEEERQRGNFPDRFSGHQFPNYSSELNVNALLLGDSALYLCASSHERTLVAFFGQGTRLTVV.

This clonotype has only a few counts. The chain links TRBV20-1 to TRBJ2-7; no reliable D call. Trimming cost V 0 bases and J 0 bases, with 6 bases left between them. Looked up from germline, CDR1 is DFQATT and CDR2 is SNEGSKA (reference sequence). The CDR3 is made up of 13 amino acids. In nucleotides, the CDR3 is TGCAGTGCTAGAGATGCTAGCTCCTACGAGCAGTACTTC. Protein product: CSARDASSYEQYF.

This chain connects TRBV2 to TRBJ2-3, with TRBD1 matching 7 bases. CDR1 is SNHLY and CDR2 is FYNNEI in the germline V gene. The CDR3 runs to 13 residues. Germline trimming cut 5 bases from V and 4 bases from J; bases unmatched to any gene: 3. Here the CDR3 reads CASSLTGADTQYF. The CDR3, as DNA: TGTGCCAGCAGTCTCACAGGGGCAGATACGCAGTATTTT.

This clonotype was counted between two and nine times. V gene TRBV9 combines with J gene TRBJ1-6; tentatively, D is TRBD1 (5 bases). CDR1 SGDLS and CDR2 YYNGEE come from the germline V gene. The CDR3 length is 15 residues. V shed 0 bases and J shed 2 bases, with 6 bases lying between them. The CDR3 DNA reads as TGTGCCAGCAGCGTAGAAGGGGCCTATAATTCACCCCTCCACTTT. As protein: CASSVEGAYNSPLHF.

The CDR3 is CASSLETGRGEQFF. CDR3 nucleotides: TGTGCCAGCAGTTTAGAGACAGGTCGAGGTGAGCAGTTCTTC. This rearrangement joins TRBV27 to TRBJ2-1; D perhaps matches TRBD1 (6 bases). The CDR3 is 14 residues long. Per germline, CDR1 MNHEY and CDR2 SMNVEV (reference sequence). Between the trimmed V and J ends, which lost 2 bases and 9 bases, there was a span of 14 bases.

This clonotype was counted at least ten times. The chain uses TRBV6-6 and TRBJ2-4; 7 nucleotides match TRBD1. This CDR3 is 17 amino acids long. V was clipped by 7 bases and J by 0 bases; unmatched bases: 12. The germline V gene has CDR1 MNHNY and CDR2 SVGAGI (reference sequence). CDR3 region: CASIDRAGDLAKNIQYF. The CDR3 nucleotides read TGTGCCAGCATTGACAGGGCAGGAGACTTAGCCAAAAACATTCAGTACTTC.

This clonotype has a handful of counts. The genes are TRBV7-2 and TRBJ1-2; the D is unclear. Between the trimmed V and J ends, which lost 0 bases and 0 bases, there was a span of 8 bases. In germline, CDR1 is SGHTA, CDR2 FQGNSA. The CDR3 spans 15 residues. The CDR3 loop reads CASSLAQVANYGYTF. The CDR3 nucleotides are TGTGCCAGCAGCTTAGCGCAGGTAGCTAACTATGGCTACACCTTC.

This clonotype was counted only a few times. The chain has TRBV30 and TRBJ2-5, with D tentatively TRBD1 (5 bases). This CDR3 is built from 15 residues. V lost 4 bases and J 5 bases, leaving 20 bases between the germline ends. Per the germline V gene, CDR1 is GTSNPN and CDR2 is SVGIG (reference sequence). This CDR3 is CAWNKRYQGEETQYF. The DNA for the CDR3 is TGTGCCTGGAACAAGAGGTACCAGGGTGAGGAGACCCAGTACTTC.

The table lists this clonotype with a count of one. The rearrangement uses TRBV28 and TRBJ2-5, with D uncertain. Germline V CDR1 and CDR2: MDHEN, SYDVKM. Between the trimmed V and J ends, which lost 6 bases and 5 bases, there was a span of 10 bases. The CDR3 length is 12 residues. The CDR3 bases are TGTGCCAGCAGAACAGTGCGGGAGACCCAGTACTTC. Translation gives CASRTVRETQYF.